The 2 T cell receptor beta chains below come from one sample, sequenced in a study of cytomegalovirus exposure and HLA in healthy donors. With 60 Vbeta and 13 Jbeta primers, the PCR was carried out. Measured with immunoSEQ multiplex PCR; TCRdb has only the in-frame clones, and not every one. The sample has about 140,000 clones; 76% are singletons. Sequencing was carried out using PBMCs. The source is a man aged 35-49 years in good health and CMV-seronegative.

In DNA form, the CDR3 reads TGTGCCAGCAGCCGTGGGACTACCGAGCAGTTCTTC. Protein: CASSRGTTEQFF. This chain uses TRBV7-9 with TRBJ2-1; 7 bases line up with TRBD2. V dropped 5 bases and J dropped 10; count of bases not matched to a gene: 5. The length of the CDR3 is 12 residues. Germline CDR1 is SEHNR and CDR2 is FQNEAQ (reference sequence).

This chain links TRBV29-1 with TRBJ1-4; possibly TRBD1 for D (5 bases). The V gene's germline CDR1 is SQVTM and CDR2 ANQGSEA. V dropped 7 bases and J dropped 0 bases, with 12 bases sitting between them. The CDR3 has 14 residues. The CDR3 DNA sequence: TGCAGCGCCGCGGGGGGTGCAACTAATGAAAAACTGTTTTTT. It codes for CSAAGGATNEKLFF.